These 25 T cell receptor beta chains were all obtained from the same sample, sequenced in a study of T cell changes during pregnancy in multiple sclerosis. Assay used: immunoSEQ multiplex PCR; TCRdb lists only in-frame clones, some missing. The table records 35,000 to 45,000 clones, about 89% of them present only once. The material sequenced was CD4+ T cells from peripheral blood mononuclear cells, taken in the first trimester of pregnancy. These receptors came from a female donor with multiple sclerosis, enrolled in a pregnancy study.

The V and J genes are TRBV7-3 and TRBJ2-1; D possibly corresponds to TRBD1 (5 bases). The CDR3 consists of 13 residues. With 4 bases removed from V and 5 bases from J, the gap between germline ends came to 9 bases. Germline CDR1 is SGHTA and CDR2 is FQGTGA. CDR3 nucleotide sequence: TGTGCCAGCAGCTGGACATATGACAATGAGCAGTTCTTC. Amino acids: CASSWTYDNEQFF.

The chain carries TRBV7-9 and TRBJ1-2, with a possible D match to TRBD1 (5 bases). The germline CDR1 and CDR2 sequences are SEHNR and FQNEAQ (reference sequence). The CDR3 is 16 residues long. V was shortened by 7 bases and J by 5 bases, with 23 bases between the two germline ends. CDR3 loop: CASTLGGDSSVYGYTF. The CDR3 DNA reads as TGTGCCAGCACGCTGGGGGGGGATTCTTCCGTTTATGGCTACACCTTC.

J is TRBJ2-6 and V is TRBV5-1, with D perhaps matching TRBD1 (6 bases). Germline assignment: CDR1 SGHRS and CDR2 YFSETQ. V dropped 5 bases and J dropped 3 bases, with 15 bases sitting between them. CDR3 size: 16 residues. The CDR3 DNA is TGCGCCAGCAGTCTGACAGGAAAAGGTGGGGCCAACGTCCTGACTTTC. This encodes CASSLTGKGGANVLTF.

The J gene is TRBJ2-1, the V gene TRBV4-1; 11 bases map to TRBD2. With 5 bases clipped from V and 8 bases from J, the junction kept 11 bases outside the gene matches. Germline V CDR1 and CDR2: MGHRA, YSYEKL. The CDR3 runs to 16 residues. The CDR3 coding sequence is TGCGCCAGCAGCTCTCCGGGACTAGCGGCGGGGGATGAGCAGTTCTTC. Protein product: CASSSPGLAAGDEQFF.

To note about this clone: The identical CDR3 is also encoded by other nucleotide sequences in the sample. The CDR3, as DNA: TGTGCCAGCAGCCTGACAGTAGCCAAAAACATTCAGTACTTC. Protein sequence: CASSLTVAKNIQYF. This sequence joins TRBV7-8 and TRBJ2-4, with a weak D call TRBD1 (5 bases). The germline CDR1 and CDR2 sequences are SGHVS and FQNEAQ. This CDR3 has 14 residues. Trimming took off 5 bases at V and 0 bases at J, with 8 bases between the two ends.

J is TRBJ1-1 and V is TRBV19; D is undetermined. CDR3 length: 15 amino acids. The germline CDR1 and CDR2 sequences are LNHDA and SQIVND (reference sequence). V lost 0 bases and J lost 8, with 16 bases in between. CDR3 sequence: CASSIDRVRRGEAFF. The CDR3 bases are TGTGCCAGTAGTATAGACCGCGTTCGTCGGGGAGAAGCTTTCTTT. Full variable domain (rest looked up from reference TRBV19 and TRBJ1-1): DGGITQSPKYLFRKEGQNVTLSCEQNLNHDAMYWYRQDPGQGLRLIYYSQIVNDFQKGDIAEGYSVSREKKESFPLTVTSAQKNPTAFYLCASSIDRVRRGEAFFGQGTRLTVV.

The CDR3 region is CASSEKTGPTDTQYF. CDR3 coding DNA: TGTGCCAGCAGCGAGAAAACAGGGCCCACAGATACGCAGTATTTT. The chain carries TRBV13 and TRBJ2-3, with a possible D match to TRBD1 (6 bases). The germline CDR1 and CDR2 sequences are PRHDT and FYEKMQ (reference sequence). This CDR3 spans 15 amino acids. V lost 5 bases to trimming and J lost 2 bases, with 14 bases between them.

V gene TRBV5-4 combines with J gene TRBJ1-2; maybe TRBD1 (5 bases). The CDR3 is made up of 16 amino acids. The V gene lost 2 bases and the J gene lost 5 bases, with 19 bases spanning the gap. Germline CDR1 SGHNT, CDR2 YYREEE (reference sequence). The CDR3, as DNA: TGTGCCAGCAGCTTCGGTGTCCGGCAGGGCGGTTATGGCTACACCTTC. Translating gives CASSFGVRQGGYGYTF.

CDR3 sequence reads: CASRPTSGVQETQYF. Here the CDR3 DNA reads TGTGCCAGCAGGCCTACTAGCGGGGTTCAAGAGACCCAGTACTTC. The chain uses TRBV7-9 and TRBJ2-5; 10 bases are a match to TRBD2. J lost 2 bases, V lost 6 bases, and 6 bases had no gene match. This CDR3 has 15 residues. Germline V gene lookup returns CDR1 SEHNR and CDR2 FQNEAQ (reference sequence).

The chain recombines TRBV10-2 with TRBJ2-1, with a weak D call TRBD2 (6 bases). This CDR3 is built from 15 residues. Germline V lookup: CDR1 WSHSY, CDR2 SAAADI. Trimming left V 5 bases short and J 5 bases short, with 16 bases between. The CDR3 loop reads CASSRTNKPDNEQFF. CDR3 coding DNA: TGCGCCAGCAGTCGGACTAACAAGCCTGACAATGAGCAGTTCTTC.

V and J are TRBV25-1 and TRBJ2-4; D unclear. This CDR3 has 14 residues. Germline CDR1 reads MGHDK; CDR2 reads SYGVNS. V was trimmed by 0 bases and J by 1 base, leaving 4 bases between them. CDR3 sequence (DNA): TGTGCCAGCAGTGAATACGGGGCCAAAAACATTCAGTACTTC. It translates to CASSEYGAKNIQYF.

This chain uses TRBV30 with TRBJ2-7, with TRBD1 matching over 7 bases. J lost 3 bases, V lost 4 bases, and 9 bases had no gene match. Germline CDR1 and CDR2: GTSNPN and SVGIG (reference sequence). The CDR3 spans 14 residues. As DNA, the CDR3 is TGTGCCTGGAAAGTAAGGGACAGAGGCTACGAGCAGTACTTC. Translated, it gives CAWKVRDRGYEQYF.

This chain links TRBV11-1 with TRBJ2-5, with D tentatively TRBD2 (6 bases). Trimming shortened V by 5 bases and J by 2 bases, and 15 bases separated the two germline ends. Germline-derived CDR1 and CDR2 are SGHAT and FQDESV (reference sequence). CDR3 length: 15 amino acids. Written as DNA, the CDR3 is TGTGCCAGCAGCCGACGGGAGCGGGCTCAAGAGACCCAGTACTTC. Protein: CASSRRERAQETQYF.

The chain has TRBV12-5 and TRBJ1-5; TRBD1 aligns across 9 bases. Germline V gene data show CDR1 as LGHNT and CDR2 as FRNRAP. The CDR3 runs 17 residues. J was trimmed by 7 bases and V by 0 bases; bases with no gene match: 10. DNA for the CDR3: TGTGCTAGTGGTTTGGTACTAACAGGGGGCGCGGACCAGCCCCAGCATTTT. Its translation: CASGLVLTGGADQPQHF.

The gene calls are TRBV5-4 and TRBJ1-5; D is perhaps TRBD1 (6 bases). Trimming stripped 4 bases from V and 0 bases from J, with 8 bases between. Germline values: CDR1 SGHNT, CDR2 YYREEE (reference sequence). The CDR3 is 14 residues long. In DNA form, the CDR3 reads TGTGCCAGCAGCAGGGGGGGTAGCAATCAGCCCCAGCATTTT. Translated, it gives CASSRGGSNQPQHF.

This clone was seen once. The chain is built from TRBV9 and TRBJ2-7, with TRBD2 identical over 8 bases. With V trimmed by 2 bases and J by 3 bases, 4 bases remained unmatched. CDR3 size: 14 residues. The germline CDR1 and CDR2 sequences are SGDLS and YYNGEE. The CDR3 DNA is TGTGCCAGCAGCGTCGATAGCGGGATCTACGAGCAGTACTTC. Translated: CASSVDSGIYEQYF.

The chain couples TRBV19 to TRBJ1-2; D call uncertain. The CDR3 is made up of 14 amino acids. Trimming took off 3 bases at V and 5 bases at J, with 13 bases between the two ends. In germline, CDR1 is LNHDA, CDR2 SQIVND (reference sequence). This chain's CDR3 is CASSMGGGPYGYTF. As DNA, the CDR3 is TGTGCCAGTAGTATGGGAGGAGGGCCTTATGGCTACACCTTC.

The chain couples TRBV5-1 to TRBJ2-1, with D maybe TRBD1 (6 bases). The CDR3 runs 15 residues. From germline, CDR1 is SGHRS and CDR2 YFSETQ. The V and J ends lost 4 bases and 6 bases respectively, with 17 bases between them. CDR3 bases: TGCGCCAGCAGCCTGACAGGTCGTTCGTCCAATGAGCAGTTCTTC. It translates to CASSLTGRSSNEQFF.

This clone showed up just a few times. V is TRBV5-5 and J is TRBJ1-5; tentative D call: TRBD1 (6 bases). Germline V gives CDR1 SGHKS, CDR2 YYEKEE (reference sequence). The CDR3 extends over 15 amino acids. Between the trimmed V and J ends, which lost 3 bases and 5 bases, there was a span of 15 bases. The CDR3 bases are TGTGCCAGCAGCTCCGACCAGGGGAGAGATCAGCCCCAGCATTTT. Protein: CASSSDQGRDQPQHF.

CDR3: CASSRSGFEQYF. In nucleotides, the CDR3 is TGCGCCAGCAGCCGTTCGGGATTCGAGCAGTACTTC. The V gene is TRBV5-1, the J gene TRBJ2-7; D perhaps matches TRBD2 (5 bases). Looked up from germline, CDR1 is SGHRS and CDR2 is YFSETQ. CDR3 length: 12 residues. Trimming took off 4 bases at V and 6 bases at J, with 11 bases between the two ends. Full variable domain (missing parts from reference TRBV5-1 and TRBJ2-7): KAGVTQTPRYLIKTRGQQVTLSCSPISGHRSVSWYQQTPGQGLQFLFEYFSETQRNKGNFPGRFSGRQFSNSRSEMNVSTLELGDSALYLCASSRSGFEQYFGPGTRLTVT.

The V gene is TRBV7-9, the J gene TRBJ2-5, with 13 bases lining up with TRBD2. Looked up from germline, CDR1 is SEHNR and CDR2 is FQNEAQ (reference sequence). V shed 4 bases and J 5 bases; nucleotides not matched to a gene: 4. This CDR3 has 15 residues. The CDR3 nucleotides read TGTGCCAGCAGCTCCGGGACTAGCGGGACTGAGACCCAGTACTTC. This gives the protein CASSSGTSGTETQYF.

V is TRBV7-9 and J is TRBJ2-7; TRBD2 agrees at 10 bases. The CDR3 sequence is 15 residues long. Germline V gene lookup returns CDR1 SEHNR and CDR2 FQNEAQ (reference sequence). Trimming removed 6 bases from V and 3 bases from J; junction bases left unmatched: 8. CDR3 bases: TGTGCCAGCAGAAAAGCGGGAGGGTTAAACTACGAGCAGTACTTC. This encodes CASRKAGGLNYEQYF.

This chain uses TRBV6-4 with TRBJ1-5; D is possibly TRBD1 (5 bases). The V gene lost 4 bases and the J gene lost 0 bases, with 10 bases spanning the gap. The germline V gene has CDR1 MRHNA and CDR2 SNTAGT. CDR3 length equals 15 residues. The CDR3 spells CASSVSGLSNQPQHF. The CDR3 DNA reads as TGTGCCAGCAGTGTTTCGGGACTTAGCAATCAGCCCCAGCATTTT.

This chain links TRBV21-1 with TRBJ2-3; the D call in the table, TRBD2, was not verified against the DNA. TRBV21-1 has pseudogene status. CDR3 size: 14 residues. CDR3 amino acids: CASSKGLRTDTQYF. Here the CDR3 DNA reads TGTGCCAGCAGCAAGGGACTACGCACAGATACGCAGTATTTT.

The chain combines TRBV11-2 with TRBJ1-2; weak D call: TRBD1 (6 bases). The CDR3 is 15 amino acids. Trimming left V 5 bases short and J 2 bases short, with 15 bases between. CDR1 is SGHAT, CDR2 FQNNGV, per germline. The CDR3 spells CASSPPRGGNYGYTF. In nucleotides, the CDR3 is TGTGCCAGCAGCCCCCCGCGGGGGGGCAACTATGGCTACACCTTC. Drawing the rest from reference TRBV11-2 and TRBJ1-2, the complete variable domain is EAGVAQSPRYKIIEKRQSVAFWCNPISGHATLYWYQQILGQGPKLLIQFQNNGVVDDSQLPKDRFSAERLKGVDSTLKIQPAKLEDSAVYLCASSPPRGGNYGYTFGSGTRLTVV.